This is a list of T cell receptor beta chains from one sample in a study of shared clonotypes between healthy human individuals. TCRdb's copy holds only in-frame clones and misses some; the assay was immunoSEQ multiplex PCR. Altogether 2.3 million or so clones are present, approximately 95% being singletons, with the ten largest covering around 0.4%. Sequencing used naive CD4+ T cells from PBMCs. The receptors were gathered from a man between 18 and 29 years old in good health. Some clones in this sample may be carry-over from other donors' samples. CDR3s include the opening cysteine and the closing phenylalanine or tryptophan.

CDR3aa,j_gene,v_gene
CASSVLAKNIQYF,TRBJ2-4,TRBV19
CASSYQGGGNQPQHF,TRBJ1-5,TRBV7-2
CASRQRGPPNTEAFF,TRBJ1-1,TRBV2
CASSPGVLANEKLFF,TRBJ1-4,TRBV28
CASSYALSNQPQHF,TRBJ1-5,TRBV7-2
CAWSVRQGAVGANVLTF,TRBJ2-6,TRBV30
CASSDGGNQPQHF,TRBJ1-5,TRBV10-1
CASSQEELGGELFF,TRBJ2-2,TRBV4-1
CASSLEGGAQSYGYTF,TRBJ1-2,TRBV28
CSVGYGYTF,TRBJ1-2,TRBV29-1
CASSFVTTWGQGKEETQYF,TRBJ2-5,TRBV28
CASTLAGGAQETQYF,TRBJ2-5,TRBV7-2
CATSRRGLEQFF,TRBJ2-1,TRBV15
CASIVSGQGNQPQHF,TRBJ1-5,TRBV28
CAISESTAYEQYF,TRBJ2-7,TRBV10-3
CASSLPAGANVLTF,TRBJ2-6,TRBV28
CASSLALRGNIQYF,TRBJ2-4,TRBV5-6
CASSAGPEQYF,TRBJ2-7,TRBV6-5
CASSQATAGYGYTF,TRBJ1-2,TRBV4-3
CASTPGRDRVVSARDQPQHF,TRBJ1-5,TRBV27
CASSLTSSLYEQYF,TRBJ2-7,TRBV11-2
CASSDAGERKLFF,TRBJ1-4,TRBV5-1
CASSFPSTDTQYF,TRBJ2-3,TRBV6-6
CASSSHPRDRQTYEQYF,TRBJ2-7,TRBV27
CASTAQTTGELFF,TRBJ2-2,TRBV28
CASSDSFRGGEQFF,TRBJ2-1,TRBV9